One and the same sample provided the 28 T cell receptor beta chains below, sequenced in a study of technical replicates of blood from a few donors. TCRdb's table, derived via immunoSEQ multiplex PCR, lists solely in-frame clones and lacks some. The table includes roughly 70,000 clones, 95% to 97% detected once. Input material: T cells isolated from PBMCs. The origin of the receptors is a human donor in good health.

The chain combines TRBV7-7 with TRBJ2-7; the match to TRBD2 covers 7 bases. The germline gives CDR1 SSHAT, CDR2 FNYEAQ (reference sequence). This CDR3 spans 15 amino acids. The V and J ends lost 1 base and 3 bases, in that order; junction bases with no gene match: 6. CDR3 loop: CASSLDSSGGYEQYF. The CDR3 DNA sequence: TGTGCCAGCAGCTTAGATTCTTCGGGGGGCTACGAGCAGTACTTC.

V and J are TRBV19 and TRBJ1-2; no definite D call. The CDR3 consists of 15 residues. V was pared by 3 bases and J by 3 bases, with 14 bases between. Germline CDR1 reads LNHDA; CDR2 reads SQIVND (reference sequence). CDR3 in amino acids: CASSISSWQDYGYTF. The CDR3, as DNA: TGTGCCAGTAGTATTTCGTCGTGGCAGGACTATGGCTACACCTTC.

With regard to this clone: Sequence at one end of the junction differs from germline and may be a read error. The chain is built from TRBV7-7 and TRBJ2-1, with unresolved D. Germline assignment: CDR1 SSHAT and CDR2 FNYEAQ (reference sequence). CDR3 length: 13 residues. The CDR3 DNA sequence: TGTGCTAGCAGCCGCGCGATATACAATGAGCAGTTCTTC. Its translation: CASSRAIYNEQFF. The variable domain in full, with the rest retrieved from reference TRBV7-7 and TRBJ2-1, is GAGVSQSPRYKVTKRGQDVTLRCDPISSHATLYWYQQALGQGPEFLTYFNYEAQPDKSGLPSDRFSAERPEGSISTLTIQRTEQRDSAMYRCASSRAIYNEQFFGPGTRLTVL.

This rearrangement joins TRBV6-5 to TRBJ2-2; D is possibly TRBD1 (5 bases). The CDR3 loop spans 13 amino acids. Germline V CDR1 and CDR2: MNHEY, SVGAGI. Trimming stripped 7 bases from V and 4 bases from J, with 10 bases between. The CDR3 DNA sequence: TGTGCCAGCAAAGGGGTCCTCACCGGGGAGCTGTTTTTT. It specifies CASKGVLTGELFF.

The CDR3 region has the DNA TGTGCCACCAGCGCCTGGCGGGGGAATACGCAGTATTTT. This gives the protein CATSAWRGNTQYF. The chain is built from TRBV15 and TRBJ2-3, with 7 bases identical to TRBD2. CDR1 is LNHNV and CDR2 is YYDKDF in the germline V gene (reference sequence). CDR3 length: 13 amino acids. V trimming: 5 bases; J trimming: 7 bases; junction bases outside the gene matches: 6.

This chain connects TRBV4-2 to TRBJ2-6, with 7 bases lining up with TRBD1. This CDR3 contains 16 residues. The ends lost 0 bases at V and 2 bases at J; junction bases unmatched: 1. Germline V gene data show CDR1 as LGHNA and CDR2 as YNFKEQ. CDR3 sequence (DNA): TGTGCCAGCAGCCAAGAGACAGGGCCTGGGGCCAACGTCCTGACTTTC. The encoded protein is CASSQETGPGANVLTF.

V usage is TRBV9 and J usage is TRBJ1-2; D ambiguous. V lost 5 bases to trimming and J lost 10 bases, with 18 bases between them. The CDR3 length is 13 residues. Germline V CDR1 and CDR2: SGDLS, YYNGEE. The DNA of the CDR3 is TGTGCCAGCAGTACAACTGGCTGGGCCGCCTACACCTTC. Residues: CASSTTGWAAYTF.

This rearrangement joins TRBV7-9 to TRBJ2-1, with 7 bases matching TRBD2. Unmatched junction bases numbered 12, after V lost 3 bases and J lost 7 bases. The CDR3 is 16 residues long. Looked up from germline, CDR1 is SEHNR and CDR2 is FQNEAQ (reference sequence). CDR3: CASSFREEGLRNEQFF. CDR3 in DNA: TGTGCCAGCAGCTTCCGGGAGGAGGGCCTCAGGAATGAGCAGTTCTTC.

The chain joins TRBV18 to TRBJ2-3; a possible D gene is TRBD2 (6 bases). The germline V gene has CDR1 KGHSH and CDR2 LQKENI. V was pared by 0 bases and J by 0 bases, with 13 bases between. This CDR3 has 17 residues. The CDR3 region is CASSPPERASSTDTQYF. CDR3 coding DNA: TGTGCCAGCTCACCACCCGAGCGGGCGTCTAGCACAGATACGCAGTATTTT.

This chain's CDR3 is CASSGGVAGGSYNEQFF. The CDR3, as DNA: TGTGCCAGCAGTGGCGGGGTAGCGGGAGGATCCTACAATGAGCAGTTCTTC. The rearrangement uses TRBV2 and TRBJ2-1; 10 positions agree with TRBD2. CDR1 is SNHLY and CDR2 is FYNNEI in the germline V gene. The V gene end was trimmed by 4 bases and the J gene end by 1 base; junction bases not matched to a gene: 7. The CDR3 contains 17 residues.

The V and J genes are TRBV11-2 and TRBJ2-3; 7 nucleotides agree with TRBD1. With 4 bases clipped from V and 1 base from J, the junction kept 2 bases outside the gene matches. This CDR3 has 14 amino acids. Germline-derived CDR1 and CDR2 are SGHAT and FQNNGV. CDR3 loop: CASSYGQGTDTQYF. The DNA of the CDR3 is TGTGCCAGCAGCTACGGACAGGGCACAGATACGCAGTATTTT.

Here the CDR3 DNA reads TGTGCCAGCAGCTACTCCGGGACAGTAAATCAAGAGACCCAGTACTTC. Translated: CASSYSGTVNQETQYF. The chain is built from TRBV7-2 and TRBJ2-5; TRBD1 aligns across 7 bases. The junction had 10 bases not matched to a gene; V was cut back by 4 bases and J by 2 bases. CDR1 is SGHTA and CDR2 is FQGNSA in the germline V gene. The CDR3 runs 16 residues. Filled out from reference TRBV7-2 and TRBJ2-5, the complete variable domain reads GAGVSQSPSNKVTEKGKDVELRCDPISGHTALYWYRQSLGQGLEFLIYFQGNSAPDKSGLPSDRFSAERTGGSVSTLTIQRTQQEDSAVYLCASSYSGTVNQETQYFGPGTRLLVL.

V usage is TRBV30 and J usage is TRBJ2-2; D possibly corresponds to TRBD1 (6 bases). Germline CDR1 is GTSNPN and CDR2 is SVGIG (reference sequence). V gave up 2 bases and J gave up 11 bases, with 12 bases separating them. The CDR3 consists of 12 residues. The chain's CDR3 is CAWSQGLRELFF. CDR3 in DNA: TGTGCCTGGAGTCAGGGGCTTAGAGAGCTGTTTTTT. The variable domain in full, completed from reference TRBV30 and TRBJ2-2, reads SQTIHQWPATLVQPVGSPLSLECTVEGTSNPNLYWYRQAAGRGLQLLFYSVGIGQISSEVPQNLSASRPQDRQFILSSKKLLLSDSGFYLCAWSQGLRELFFGEGSRLTVL.

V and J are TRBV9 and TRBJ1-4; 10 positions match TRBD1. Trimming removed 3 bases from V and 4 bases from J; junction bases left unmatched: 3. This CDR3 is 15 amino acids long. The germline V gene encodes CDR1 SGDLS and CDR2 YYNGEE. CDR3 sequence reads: CASSDRTGGNEKLFF. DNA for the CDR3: TGTGCCAGCAGCGATCGGACAGGGGGTAATGAAAAACTGTTTTTT. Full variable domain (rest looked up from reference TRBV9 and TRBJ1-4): DSGVTQTPKHLITATGQRVTLRCSPRSGDLSVYWYQQSLDQGLQFLIQYYNGEERAKGNILERFSAQQFPDLHSELNLSSLELGDSALYFCASSDRTGGNEKLFFGSGTQLSVL.

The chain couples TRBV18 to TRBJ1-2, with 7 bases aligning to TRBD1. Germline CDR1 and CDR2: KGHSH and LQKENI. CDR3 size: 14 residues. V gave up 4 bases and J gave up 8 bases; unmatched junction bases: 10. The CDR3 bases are TGTGCCAGCTCACGACGGGACAGCTCGGAAGGCTACACCTTC. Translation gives CASSRRDSSEGYTF.

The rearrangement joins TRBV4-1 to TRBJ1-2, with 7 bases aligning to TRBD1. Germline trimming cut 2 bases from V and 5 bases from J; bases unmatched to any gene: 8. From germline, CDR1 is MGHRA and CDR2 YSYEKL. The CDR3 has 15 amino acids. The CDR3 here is CASSQNTGVNYGYTF. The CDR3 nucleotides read TGCGCCAGCAGCCAAAATACAGGGGTAAATTATGGCTACACCTTC.

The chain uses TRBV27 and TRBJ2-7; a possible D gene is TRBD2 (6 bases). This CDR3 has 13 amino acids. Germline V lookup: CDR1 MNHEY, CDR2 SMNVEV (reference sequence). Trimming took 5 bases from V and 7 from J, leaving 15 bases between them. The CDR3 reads CASSPWRVGEQYF. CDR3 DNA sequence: TGTGCCAGCAGTCCCTGGAGGGTGGGGGAGCAGTACTTC.

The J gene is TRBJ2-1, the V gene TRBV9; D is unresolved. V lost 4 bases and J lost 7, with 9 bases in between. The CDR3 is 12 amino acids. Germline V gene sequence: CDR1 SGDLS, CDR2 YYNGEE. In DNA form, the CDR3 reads TGTGCCAGCAGCCTCGAGGAAAATGAGCAGTTCTTC. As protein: CASSLEENEQFF.

CDR3 sequence reads: CASTRYRDFNEQYF. The CDR3 DNA reads as TGTGCCAGCACCCGGTACAGGGATTTCAACGAGCAGTACTTC. This sequence joins TRBV6-5 and TRBJ2-7, with TRBD1 as a possible D gene (6 bases). CDR3 length: 14 amino acids. Germline loops: CDR1 MNHEY, CDR2 SVGAGI. Trimming shortened V by 7 bases and J by 5 bases, and 18 bases separated the two germline ends.

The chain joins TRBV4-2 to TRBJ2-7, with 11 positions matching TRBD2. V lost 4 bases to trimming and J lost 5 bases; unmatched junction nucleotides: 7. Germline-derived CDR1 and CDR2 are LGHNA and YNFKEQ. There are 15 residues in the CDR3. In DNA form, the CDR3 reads TGTGCCAGCAGCCGCACTAGCGGGAGAAGGGACGAGCAGTACTTC. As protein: CASSRTSGRRDEQYF.

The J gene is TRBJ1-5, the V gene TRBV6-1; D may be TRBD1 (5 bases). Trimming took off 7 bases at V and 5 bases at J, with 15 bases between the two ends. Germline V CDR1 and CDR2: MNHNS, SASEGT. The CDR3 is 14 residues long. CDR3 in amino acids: CASKNTLGDQPQHF. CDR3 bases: TGTGCCAGCAAAAATACATTAGGGGATCAGCCCCAGCATTTT.

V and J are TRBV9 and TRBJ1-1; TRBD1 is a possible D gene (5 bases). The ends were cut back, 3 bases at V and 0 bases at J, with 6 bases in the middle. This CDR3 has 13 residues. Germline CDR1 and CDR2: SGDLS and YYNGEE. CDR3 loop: CASSAGVNTEAFF. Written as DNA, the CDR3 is TGTGCCAGCAGCGCGGGGGTGAACACTGAAGCTTTCTTT.

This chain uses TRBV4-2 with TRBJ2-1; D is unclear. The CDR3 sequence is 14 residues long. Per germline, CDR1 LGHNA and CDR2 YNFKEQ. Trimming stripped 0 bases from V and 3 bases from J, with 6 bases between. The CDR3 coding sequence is TGTGCCAGCAGCCAAGAGTCACACTACAATGAGCAGTTCTTC. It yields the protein CASSQESHYNEQFF.

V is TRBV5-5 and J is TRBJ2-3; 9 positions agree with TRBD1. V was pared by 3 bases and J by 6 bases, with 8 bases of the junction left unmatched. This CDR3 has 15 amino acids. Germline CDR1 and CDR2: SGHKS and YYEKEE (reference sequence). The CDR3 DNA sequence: TGTGCCAGCAGCTCACGGACAGGGGCTACGGATACGCAGTATTTT. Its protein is CASSSRTGATDTQYF.

This CDR3 is CASSSDAGTQYF. DNA of the CDR3: TGTGCCAGCAGCTCCGATGCCGGGACCCAGTACTTC. The rearrangement uses TRBV11-2 and TRBJ2-5; D uncertain. Germline V CDR1 and CDR2: SGHAT, FQNNGV. The CDR3 consists of 12 residues. V was pared by 4 bases and J by 7 bases, with 10 bases between. Complete variable domain (other parts from reference TRBV11-2 and TRBJ2-5): EAGVAQSPRYKIIEKRQSVAFWCNPISGHATLYWYQQILGQGPKLLIQFQNNGVVDDSQLPKDRFSAERLKGVDSTLKIQPAKLEDSAVYLCASSSDAGTQYFGPGTRLLVL.

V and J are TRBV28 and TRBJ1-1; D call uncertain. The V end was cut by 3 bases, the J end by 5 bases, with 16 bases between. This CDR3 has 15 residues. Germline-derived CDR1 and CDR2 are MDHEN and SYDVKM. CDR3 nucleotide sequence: TGTGCCAGCAGTTTTGGGGAGGCCCTGGGGACTGAAGCTTTCTTT. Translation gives CASSFGEALGTEAFF.

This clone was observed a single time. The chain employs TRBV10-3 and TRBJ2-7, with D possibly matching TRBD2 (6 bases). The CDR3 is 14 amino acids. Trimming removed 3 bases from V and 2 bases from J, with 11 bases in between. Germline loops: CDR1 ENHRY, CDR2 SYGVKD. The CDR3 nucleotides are TGTGCCATCAGTGATGATAGCGGACCCTACGAGCAGTACTTC. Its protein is CAISDDSGPYEQYF.

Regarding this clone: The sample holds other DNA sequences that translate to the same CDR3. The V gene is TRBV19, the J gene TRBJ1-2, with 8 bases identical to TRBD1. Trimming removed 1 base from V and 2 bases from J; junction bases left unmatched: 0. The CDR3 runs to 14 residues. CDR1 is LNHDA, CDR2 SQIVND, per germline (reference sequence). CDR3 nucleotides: TGTGCCAGTAGTATAGGGACAGGGAACTATGGCTACACCTTC. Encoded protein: CASSIGTGNYGYTF.